Sequencing of this TCR beta chain was carried out in a study of identifying expanded T cells in peripheral blood. Sequencing used immunoSEQ multiplex PCR; TCRdb keeps in-frame clones, though not all of them. The table shows 130,000 or so clones, with roughly 82% occurring only once. The V gene's germline CDR1 is SGHTA and CDR2 FQGNSA. V shed 4 bases, J shed 6 bases, and the junction held 10 bases outside the gene matches. CDR3 length equals 15 residues. The source is a person between 18 and 75 years old in good health. The genes are TRBV7-2 and TRBJ2-7, with TRBD1 matching 9 bases. The sample consisted of blood. The CDR3 DNA is TGTGCCAGCAGCTCGGCGGGACAGGGAGTTGCCGAGCAGTACTTC. As protein: CASSSAGQGVAEQYF.